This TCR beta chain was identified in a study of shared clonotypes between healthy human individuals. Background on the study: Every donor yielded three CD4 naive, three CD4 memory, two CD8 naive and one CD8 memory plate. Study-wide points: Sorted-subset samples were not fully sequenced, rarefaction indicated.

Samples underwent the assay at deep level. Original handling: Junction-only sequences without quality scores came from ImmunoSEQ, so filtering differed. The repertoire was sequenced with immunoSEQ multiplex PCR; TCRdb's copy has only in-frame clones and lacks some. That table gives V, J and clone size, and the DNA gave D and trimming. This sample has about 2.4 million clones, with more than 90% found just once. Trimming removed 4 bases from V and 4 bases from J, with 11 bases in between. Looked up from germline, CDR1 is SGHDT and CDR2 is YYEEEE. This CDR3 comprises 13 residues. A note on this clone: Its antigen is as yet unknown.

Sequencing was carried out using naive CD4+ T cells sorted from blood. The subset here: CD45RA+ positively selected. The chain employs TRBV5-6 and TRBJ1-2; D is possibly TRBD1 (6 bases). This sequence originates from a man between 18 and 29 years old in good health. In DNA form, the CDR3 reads TGTGCCAGCAGCCCACAGGGAGTCTATGGCTACACCTTC. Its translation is CASSPQGVYGYTF.